The 32 T cell receptor beta chains reported below all come from one sample, sequenced in a study of CXCR3-negative and CXCR3-positive naive CD8 T cells. The authors prepared UMI-labeled TRB cDNA libraries by 5' RACE. TCRdb re-called the 5' RACE reads; every CDR3 protein appears as one record, without DNA. Its listing shows more than 100,000 distinct CDR3 sequences. General study points: Greater hydrophobicity was found in TRB CDR3s of CXCR3-positive naive cells than of CXCR3-negative naive cells.

These receptors have no identified antigens. Sample: naive CXCR3+ CD8+ T cells from blood. Subset given: CD45RO-CCR7+CD27+CD95- naive CD8+ T cells expressing CXCR3 (TNR3+). The source is a human donor in good health. Some clones in this sample may be carry-over from other donors' samples.

The V gene is TRBV11-2, the J gene TRBJ2-5; the TRBD1 assignment by TCRdb is unverifiable without DNA. The CDR3 is made up of 15 amino acids. CDR1 SGHAT and CDR2 FQNNGV come from the germline V gene. CDR3 amino acids: CASSLTRRVGETQYF.

This rearrangement joins TRBV6-5 to TRBJ2-6; without DNA, the TCRdb call of TRBD2 cannot be checked. Germline CDR1 reads MNHEY; CDR2 reads SVGAGI. This CDR3 has 15 amino acids. The CDR3 loop is CASRVGPEGANVLTF.

The chain joins TRBV6-5 to TRBJ2-1; as DNA is missing, the TRBD2 call by TCRdb cannot be tested. CDR1 and CDR2 from the germline V gene are MNHEY and SVGAGI. The CDR3 runs 15 residues. CDR3 protein: CASSPTSGGAPEQFF.

The chain uses TRBV7-7 and TRBJ2-7; there is no DNA to check the TCRdb D call of TRBD2. The germline gives CDR1 SSHAT, CDR2 FNYEAQ (reference sequence). This CDR3 comprises 13 residues. The CDR3 spells CASSLAGSNEQYF.

The chain has TRBV23-1 and TRBJ1-5; TCRdb proposes TRBD1, but this gene call is untestable without DNA. TRBV23-1 is an open reading frame whose function is uncertain. The CDR3 has 16 residues. CDR3: CASSSPDAKLIGPQHF.

This chain links TRBV4-1 with TRBJ2-1; TCRdb lists TRBD2, though no DNA is available to test this call. Germline lookup yields CDR1 MGHRA and CDR2 YSYEKL. The CDR3 is 14 residues long. CDR3 amino acids: CASSQGGLANEQFF.

This sequence joins TRBV25-1 and TRBJ2-1. Per the germline V gene, CDR1 is MGHDK and CDR2 is SYGVNS. The CDR3 extends over 13 amino acids. The CDR3 sequence: CASSFNAWGEQFF.

The chain has TRBV7-8 and TRBJ2-1; TCRdb returns TRBD1, unconfirmable since there is no DNA. The CDR3 spans 14 residues. CDR1 is SGHVS and CDR2 is FQNEAQ in the germline V gene. CDR3 residues: CASNGAGSNNEQFF.

V usage is TRBV6-2 or TRBV6-3 and J usage is TRBJ2-1. This CDR3 comprises 12 residues. Germline V gene lookup returns CDR1 MNHEY and CDR2 SVGEGT. This CDR3 reads CASSPNRNEQFF.

This rearrangement joins TRBV9 to TRBJ2-7; the D call of TRBD1 rests on TCRdb alone, since no DNA is present to check it. The CDR3 totals 14 residues. The germline CDR1 and CDR2 sequences are SGDLS and YYNGEE. The CDR3 protein is CASSPGQAQYEQYF.

V gene TRBV29-1 combines with J gene TRBJ2-2; TCRdb returns TRBD2, unconfirmable since there is no DNA. Germline values: CDR1 SQVTM, CDR2 ANQGSEA. There are 15 residues in the CDR3. The CDR3 protein is CSVGGGGAITGELFF.

This chain connects TRBV7-9 to TRBJ2-3; TCRdb designates TRBD1, a call that cannot be tested without DNA. The CDR3 contains 15 residues. The germline V gene has CDR1 SEHNR and CDR2 FQNEAQ (reference sequence). CDR3 sequence reads: CASTLGGGMGDTQYF.

This sequence joins TRBV5-6 and TRBJ2-1; the TCRdb D gene call, TRBD1, has no DNA to confirm it. Germline V gene data show CDR1 as SGHDT and CDR2 as YYEEEE. The CDR3 has 16 amino acids. This CDR3 reads CASSLLRRGSAGEQFF.

The rearrangement joins TRBV27 to TRBJ1-5. The CDR3 sequence is 14 residues long. The germline V gene encodes CDR1 MNHEY and CDR2 SMNVEV (reference sequence). CDR3 protein: CASSRRGGGQPQHF.

The V call is TRBV29-1, the J call TRBJ1-2; TCRdb's D call, TRBD1, is unchecked because there is no DNA. This CDR3 has 12 residues. Germline V gene data show CDR1 as SQVTM and CDR2 as ANQGSEA. CDR3 residues: CSVVETGYGYTF.

This sequence joins TRBV6-1 and TRBJ2-5; TCRdb returns TRBD1, unconfirmable since there is no DNA. Germline lookup yields CDR1 MNHNS and CDR2 SASEGT. The CDR3 has 14 amino acids. CDR3 amino acids: CASSEEDRGETQYF.

V gene TRBV9 combines with J gene TRBJ2-7; the D call of TRBD2 rests on TCRdb alone, since no DNA is present to check it. Germline-derived CDR1 and CDR2 are SGDLS and YYNGEE. The CDR3 loop spans 15 amino acids. The CDR3 reads CASSLGGGLSYEQYF.

The chain has TRBV28 and TRBJ2-2; as DNA is missing, the TRBD1 call by TCRdb cannot be tested. Germline V gene data show CDR1 as MDHEN and CDR2 as SYDVKM. The CDR3 has 16 amino acids. CDR3 amino acids: CASSLLRAANTGELFF.

The V call is TRBV12-3 or TRBV12-4, the J call TRBJ2-7; the D call from TCRdb, TRBD1, cannot be confirmed without DNA. This CDR3 is 13 amino acids long. Here the CDR3 reads CASSGDRTYEQYF.

The chain joins TRBV7-2 to TRBJ2-7; TCRdb outputs TRBD1, but without DNA this stays unchecked. In germline, CDR1 is SGHTA, CDR2 FQGNSA. CDR3 length: 15 amino acids. Here the CDR3 reads CASSLFVDNSYEQYF.

The V call is TRBV25-1, the J call TRBJ2-4; as DNA is missing, the TRBD1 call by TCRdb cannot be tested. There are 12 residues in the CDR3. Germline values: CDR1 MGHDK, CDR2 SYGVNS. CDR3 sequence: CASSAIGGHQYF.

This sequence joins TRBV5-6 and TRBJ2-1; TCRdb outputs TRBD2, but without DNA this stays unchecked. Germline V gene data show CDR1 as SGHDT and CDR2 as YYEEEE. CDR3 size: 15 residues. The CDR3 loop reads CASSFSGDSYNEQFF. Full variable domain (missing parts from reference TRBV5-6 and TRBJ2-1): DAGVTQSPTHLIKTRGQQVTLRCSPKSGHDTVSWYQQALGQGPQFIFQYYEEEERQRGNFPDRFSGHQFPNYSSELNVNALLLGDSALYLCASSFSGDSYNEQFFGPGTRLTVL.

This chain links TRBV21-1 with TRBJ2-5; no DNA is available, so the TRBD1 call from TCRdb remains unchecked. TRBV21-1 is a pseudogene. The CDR3 runs 16 residues. The CDR3 sequence: CASSKRWGSEEETQYF.

This chain joins TRBV29-1 and TRBJ2-1; TCRdb's D call, TRBD1, is unchecked because there is no DNA. The CDR3 totals 12 residues. From germline, CDR1 is SQVTM and CDR2 ANQGSEA. CDR3 protein: CSAPRGGGEQFF.

V is TRBV9 and J is TRBJ2-1; TCRdb indicates TRBD1, and absent DNA this call remains unverified. The CDR3 covers 13 residues. Germline CDR1 SGDLS, CDR2 YYNGEE. CDR3 residues: CASSVGGGDEQFF.

CDR3 residues: CSVPAQGYGTEAFF. The chain joins TRBV29-1 to TRBJ1-1; absent DNA, TCRdb's TRBD1 call cannot be checked. From germline, CDR1 is SQVTM and CDR2 ANQGSEA. CDR3 length equals 14 residues.

The chain employs TRBV4-1 and TRBJ2-7; TCRdb reports TRBD2, a call that lacks DNA to check it against. The CDR3 extends over 15 amino acids. Germline V gives CDR1 MGHRA, CDR2 YSYEKL. The chain's CDR3 is CASSQRLATNDEQYF.

The genes are TRBV4-3 and TRBJ2-7. The CDR3 runs 13 residues. CDR1 and CDR2 (germline): LGHNA, YSLEER. The CDR3 protein is CASSQVVYLEQYF.

The V gene is TRBV12-3 or TRBV12-4, the J gene TRBJ2-7; TCRdb's D call, TRBD1, is unchecked because there is no DNA. The CDR3 covers 14 residues. CDR3 sequence: CASSFGRDRDEQYF.

The chain employs TRBV15 and TRBJ2-5; TCRdb gives TRBD1 as the D gene, but with no DNA this cannot be confirmed. The CDR3 is 16 amino acids. Germline CDR1 is LNHNV and CDR2 is YYDKDF (reference sequence). CDR3 protein: CATSRGADRNQETQYF.

The chain couples TRBV7-9 to TRBJ1-1. Germline values: CDR1 SEHNR, CDR2 FQNEAQ (reference sequence). The CDR3 consists of 13 residues. The CDR3 loop is CASSLKLDQVAFF.

V and J are TRBV4-1 and TRBJ2-5; the TRBD1 assignment by TCRdb is unverifiable without DNA. The CDR3 totals 16 residues. CDR1 and CDR2 from the germline V gene are MGHRA and YSYEKL. The CDR3 spells CASSQSQGQTQATQYF.